A selection of T cell receptor beta chains follows, all from one sample in a study of blood T cell repertoires in COVID-19. Libraries were prepared by immunoSEQ multiplex PCR; TCRdb keeps only in-frame clonotypes and omits some of them. The table shows 60,000 to 75,000 clones, with roughly 88% occurring only once. Sequencing was carried out using peripheral blood. Source of these receptors: a man aged 25 to 45 with acute or convalescent COVID-19. Both conserved end residues are part of each CDR3. Each record gives: J gene, D gene, V gene, clone size, CDR3 DNA, CDR3 protein. The D gene is left open where the match is weak. Rows may omit the clone size; those that give it use once, few, many or a size class.

TRBJ1-3 - TRBV25-1 - TGTGCCAGCAGTGAAAGGCGGGGAAACACCATATATTTT CASSERRGNTIYF
TRBJ1-1 TRBD1 TRBV7-6 once TGTGCCAGCAGCTACCTTGACAGGGGGAGCACTGAAGCTTTCTTT CASSYLDRGSTEAFF
TRBJ2-2 - TRBV5-1 - TGCGCCAGCAGCTTGGATGTCCTAACGGGGGGCCCAAACACCGGGGAGCTGTTTTTT CASSLDVLTGGPNTGELFF
TRBJ1-3 - TRBV15 - TGTGCCACCAGCAGAGGCACAGCTTCGACTGGAAACACCATATATTTT CATSRGTASTGNTIYF
TRBJ2-3 TRBD2 TRBV5-6 - TGTGCCAGCAGCCTCGTACCTAGCGGGGGAAGCACAGATACGCAGTATTTT CASSLVPSGGSTDTQYF
TRBJ1-1 - TRBV6-5 - TGTGCCAGCAGTTTCCAAGGACAGCTGAACACTGAAGCTTTCTTT CASSFQGQLNTEAFF
TRBJ1-1 TRBD1 TRBV19 - TGTGCCAGTAGCCGGGACAGGGCGCTCACTGAAGCTTTCTTT CASSRDRALTEAFF
TRBJ1-2 TRBD1 TRBV18 once TGTGCCAGCTCACCACAGGCGGTTGCAGGGGGCGCCTATGGCTACACCTTC CASSPQAVAGGAYGYTF
TRBJ2-3 TRBD2 TRBV28 - TGTGCCAGCATCCCTTCTAGCGGGGCGAGCACAGATACGCAGTATTTT CASIPSSGASTDTQYF
TRBJ2-4 - TRBV7-2 - TGTGCCAGCAGCTTAGTGTCCGGGGGATTAGAAAACATTCAGTACTTC CASSLVSGGLENIQYF
TRBJ2-1 TRBD1 TRBV6-1 - TGTGCCAGCAGTGAAGACAGGGGGCCGTACAATGAGCAGTTCTTC CASSEDRGPYNEQFF
TRBJ2-2 - TRBV19 many TGTGCCAGTAGTATTATAGAGGAAAGCACCGGGGAGCTGTTTTTT CASSIIEESTGELFF
TRBJ1-4 - TRBV7-9 - TGTGCCAGCAGCTTAGCCGGGGGTCCTAATGAAAAACTGTTTTTT CASSLAGGPNEKLFF
TRBJ1-2 TRBD1 TRBV25-1 once TGTGCCAGCCTTGACAGGGTTTCGAGTGGCTACACCTTC CASLDRVSSGYTF
TRBJ2-7 - TRBV12-3/TRBV12-4 - TGTGCCAGCAGACAGGGATCCTACGAGCAGTACTTC CASRQGSYEQYF
TRBJ2-7 TRBD2 TRBV7-2 once TGTGCCAGCAGCTTAGCGGGAGGGAGATACGAGCAGTACTTC CASSLAGGRYEQYF
TRBJ1-2 - TRBV18 - TGTGCCAGCTCACCCGAAGGGGATGGCTACACCTTC CASSPEGDGYTF
TRBJ1-3 TRBD1 TRBV10-3 - TGTGCCATCAGTGAGTCACAGGGGGGAAACACCATATATTTT CAISESQGGNTIYF
TRBJ1-1 - TRBV5-6 - TGTGCCAGCAGCTGGGGAGTGTATGAAGCTTTCTTT CASSWGVYEAFF
TRBJ1-2 - TRBV5-6 - TGTGCCAGCAGCGCTGGCCCTAACTATGGCTACACCTTC CASSAGPNYGYTF